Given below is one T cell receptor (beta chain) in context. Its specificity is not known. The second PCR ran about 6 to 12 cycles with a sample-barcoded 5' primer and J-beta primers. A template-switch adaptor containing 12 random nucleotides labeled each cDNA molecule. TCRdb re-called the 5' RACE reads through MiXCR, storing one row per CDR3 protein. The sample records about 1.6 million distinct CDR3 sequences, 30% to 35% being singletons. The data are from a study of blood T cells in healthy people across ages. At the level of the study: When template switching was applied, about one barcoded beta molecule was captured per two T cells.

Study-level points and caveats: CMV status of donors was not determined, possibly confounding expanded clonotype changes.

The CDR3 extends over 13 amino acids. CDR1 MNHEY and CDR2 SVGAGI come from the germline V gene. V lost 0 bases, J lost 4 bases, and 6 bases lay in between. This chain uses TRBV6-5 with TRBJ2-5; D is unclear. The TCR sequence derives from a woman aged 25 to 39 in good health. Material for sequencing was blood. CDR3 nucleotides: TGTGCCAGCAGTTACTCGGAGCGAGAGACCCAGTACTTC. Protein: CASSYSERETQYF.